This T cell receptor (beta chain) was retrieved from a study of response to subunit inactivated influenza vaccine. Study-level points and caveats: Researchers suggested that each seasonal influenza vaccination recruits few new T cells.

In TCRdb, the RT-PCR reads were re-called with MiXCR into one record per CDR3 protein. Among hundreds of thousands of distinct CDR3 sequences listed, roughly a fifth were seen once. This clonotype was seen at least ten times. The antigen is unknown. At one boundary the junction diverges from the germline segment, which might be a read error. The CDR3 runs to 9 residues. Germline assignment: CDR1 SQVTM and CDR2 ANQGSEA. V usage is TRBV29-1 and J usage is TRBJ1-1; 7 nucleotides line up with TRBD1. The TCR originated in a man between 50 and 75 years old who received an inactivated influenza vaccine. The sample was PBMCs from blood, taken approximately 22 months after vaccination. The CDR3 loop reads CSVEGGQSF. In DNA form, the CDR3 reads TGCAGCGTTGAAGGGGGACAGTCCTTT.